The clone carrying this T cell receptor (beta chain) has a handful of counts. Its specificity is not known. Other DNA sequences in this sample translate to the same CDR3. Treatment of the sample: oral pan-JAK inhibitor, 5-10 mg twice daily. This entry belongs to a study of CD8+ T cells in alopecia areata. Study context: Treated patients took oral tofacitinib at 5 to 10 mg twice daily. Affected scalp percentage determined the severity score of treated patients. Broader study findings: It was observed that many expanded lesional clones persisted in scalp and blood during tofacitinib.

Germline CDR1 is SGHNT and CDR2 is YENEEA. V shed 5 bases and J shed 1 base, with 8 bases lying between them. This CDR3 spans 13 amino acids. As the sequencing template, cDNA was produced by extracting RNA and reverse transcribing it. Sequencing used immunoSEQ multiplex PCR; TCRdb keeps in-frame clones, though not all of them. Counted here are 200,000 to 250,000 clones, about 57% occurring once; the ten biggest clones make up about 1.6%. The sequenced sample was CD4+ T cells sorted from blood, obtained at week 4, from a patient treated with tofacitinib. The sequence was obtained from a human donor with alopecia areata. This chain links TRBV11-3 with TRBJ1-1, with D unresolved. The chain's CDR3 is CASSTQENTEAFF. The CDR3 region has the DNA TGTGCCAGCAGCACACAAGAGAACACTGAAGCTTTCTTT.